What follows are 22 T cell receptor beta chains derived from one specimen sequenced in a study of blood T cell repertoires in COVID-19. Generated by immunoSEQ multiplex PCR, the TCRdb table keeps only in-frame clones and is missing some. The table shows roughly 56,000 clones, with 85% occurring only once. The material sequenced was peripheral blood. All receptors derive from a man aged 65 to 85 with acute or convalescent COVID-19.

This clone was picked up one time. V gene TRBV6-4 combines with J gene TRBJ2-3; D is possibly TRBD1 (6 bases). Germline CDR1 reads MRHNA; CDR2 reads SNTAGT. Trimming removed 6 bases at V and 2 bases at J, with 12 bases between. CDR3 size: 14 residues. CDR3 in DNA: TGTGCCAGCAGCGTGGACAGACCCACAGATACGCAGTATTTT. It translates to CASSVDRPTDTQYF.

This clone was found once. V usage is TRBV9 and J usage is TRBJ2-7, with D possibly TRBD1 on 6 matching bases. CDR3 length: 14 amino acids. The ends were cut back, 4 bases at V and 4 bases at J, with 15 bases in the middle. CDR1 and CDR2 from the germline V gene are SGDLS and YYNGEE. The CDR3 loop is CASSSGQGPYEQYF. Here the CDR3 DNA reads TGTGCCAGCAGCTCAGGGCAGGGGCCGTACGAGCAGTACTTC.

CDR3 region: CASSLVGLAKETQYF. CDR3 DNA sequence: TGTGCCAGCAGCTTAGTCGGACTAGCAAAAGAGACCCAGTACTTC. The chain links TRBV5-4 to TRBJ2-5; 8 nucleotides match TRBD2. Trimming at V came to 2 bases and at J to 3 bases, leaving 6 bases not matched to a gene. CDR3 length: 15 residues. Germline V gene data show CDR1 as SGHNT and CDR2 as YYREEE (reference sequence).

The DNA for the CDR3 is TGTGCCAGCAGCCAACTGAGCGGGGGGTACGAGCAGTACTTC. It codes for CASSQLSGGYEQYF. This chain uses TRBV3-1 (or the pseudogene TRBV3-2) with TRBJ2-7, with TRBD2 matching 9 bases. Germline V gene data show CDR1 as LGHDT and CDR2 as YNNKEL (reference sequence). The CDR3 spans 14 residues. J was trimmed by 4 bases and V by 2 bases; bases with no gene match: 3.

The V call is TRBV5-1, the J call TRBJ1-2, with D perhaps TRBD1 (6 bases). CDR3 length equals 16 residues. CDR1 is SGHRS and CDR2 is YFSETQ in the germline V gene. V lost 0 bases and J lost 4, with 16 bases in between. The DNA of the CDR3 is TGCGCCAGCAGCTTGGGACAGGACGGCGTTGGCTATGGCTACACCTTC. Protein: CASSLGQDGVGYGYTF.

This clone turned up a few times. J is TRBJ2-7 and V is TRBV7-9; 8 nucleotides agree with TRBD1. Germline CDR1 and CDR2: SEHNR and FQNEAQ (reference sequence). Losses at the gene ends were 2 bases for V and 3 bases for J; bases not matched to a gene: 3. The CDR3 has 14 amino acids. The CDR3 is CASSLRQGNYEQYF. The CDR3, as DNA: TGTGCCAGCAGCTTAAGACAGGGGAACTACGAGCAGTACTTC.

The chain couples TRBV5-6 to TRBJ2-1; the D gene is possibly TRBD2 (6 bases). Germline V gene sequence: CDR1 SGHDT, CDR2 YYEEEE. V shed 4 bases and J shed 5 bases, with 13 bases lying between them. This CDR3 region has 14 residues. This CDR3 reads CASSPSAGHNEQFF. DNA for the CDR3: TGTGCCAGCAGCCCCTCGGCGGGGCACAATGAGCAGTTCTTC.

This clone was observed once. V is TRBV27 and J is TRBJ2-2; D unclear. Germline V gene lookup returns CDR1 MNHEY and CDR2 SMNVEV (reference sequence). The CDR3 consists of 11 residues. CDR3 DNA sequence: TGTCCCGAGCGACTGGACGGGGAGCTGTTTTTT. Encoded protein: CPERLDGELFF.

The rearrangement links TRBV7-9 to TRBJ1-1; TRBD1 matches at 10 bases. The CDR3 has 15 residues. The ends lost 4 bases at V and 4 bases at J; junction bases unmatched: 6. CDR1 and CDR2 (germline): SEHNR, FQNEAQ (reference sequence). The CDR3 DNA reads TGTGCCAGCAGCTCGCGGGACAGGGGTGGCACTGAAGCTTTCTTT. It translates to CASSSRDRGGTEAFF. The variable domain in full, with the rest retrieved from reference TRBV7-9 and TRBJ1-1, is DTGVSQNPRHKITKRGQNVTFRCDPISEHNRLYWYRQTLGQGPEFLTYFQNEAQLEKSRLLSDRFSAERPKGSFSTLEIQRTEQGDSAMYLCASSSRDRGGTEAFFGQGTRLTVV.

The CDR3 spells CASRILGQAEHSNQPQHF. The DNA of the CDR3 is TGTGCCAGCAGAATCTTAGGACAGGCGGAACATAGCAATCAGCCCCAGCATTTT. The chain joins TRBV6-4 to TRBJ1-5, with 7 bases that match TRBD1. The CDR3 covers 18 residues. CDR1 is MRHNA, CDR2 SNTAGT, per germline. With 6 bases clipped from V and 0 bases from J, the junction kept 14 bases outside the gene matches.

The chain recombines TRBV5-1 with TRBJ2-7, with D hard to call. The CDR3 runs to 12 residues. The V end lost 4 bases, the J end lost 7 bases, and 12 bases lay between the germline ends. Per the germline V gene, CDR1 is SGHRS and CDR2 is YFSETQ. The CDR3 protein is CASSIPEEEQYF. The DNA of the CDR3 is TGCGCCAGCAGCATACCCGAGGAAGAGCAGTACTTC.

The chain uses TRBV18 and TRBJ2-3; 10 bases align to TRBD2. Germline loops: CDR1 KGHSH, CDR2 LQKENI. CDR3 length: 16 amino acids. Unmatched junction bases numbered 5, after V lost 0 bases and J lost 5 bases. The CDR3 nucleotides are TGTGCCAGCTCACCACCGAGCGGGGGGGCACAAGATACGCAGTATTTT. Amino acid sequence: CASSPPSGGAQDTQYF.

This clone was detected a few times. The chain recombines TRBV12-3 or TRBV12-4 with TRBJ1-1; TRBD1 agrees at 9 bases. CDR3 length equals 13 residues. The junction had 4 bases not matched to a gene; V was cut back by 7 bases and J by 4 bases. In DNA form, the CDR3 reads TGTGCCAGCATTAAGACAGGGGGCACTGAAGCTTTCTTT. Translated, it gives CASIKTGGTEAFF.

V gene TRBV12-3 or TRBV12-4 combines with J gene TRBJ2-7; TRBD1 is a possible D gene (6 bases). This CDR3 contains 12 residues. With 6 bases removed from V and 7 bases from J, the gap between germline ends came to 13 bases. CDR3 loop: CASSRTAVEQYF. The DNA for the CDR3 is TGTGCCAGCAGCCGGACAGCCGTAGAGCAGTACTTC.

V usage is TRBV2 and J usage is TRBJ1-2, with TRBD1 identical over 7 bases. CDR3 length equals 11 residues. Trimming cost V 8 bases and J 5 bases; bases outside gene matches: 2. The germline V gene encodes CDR1 SNHLY and CDR2 FYNNEI. The DNA for the CDR3 is TGTGCCAGCCGACAGGGTTATGGCTACACCTTC. Amino acids: CASRQGYGYTF.

The gene calls are TRBV5-1 and TRBJ2-5; 7 bases map to TRBD2. The CDR3 is 12 residues long. The V segment lost 4 bases and the J segment 13 bases; nucleotides outside the gene matches: 10. CDR1 is SGHRS, CDR2 YFSETQ, per germline. In nucleotides, the CDR3 is TGCGCCAGCAGCCTACGGGGAGGGATCGGGTACTTC. Protein product: CASSLRGGIGYF.

The chain has TRBV27 and TRBJ1-2; D is ambiguous. Trimming removed 1 base from V and 2 bases from J, with 14 bases in between. Germline lookup yields CDR1 MNHEY and CDR2 SMNVEV (reference sequence). The CDR3 has 16 amino acids. CDR3: CASSLWAQPLNYGYTF. The DNA of the CDR3 is TGTGCCAGCAGTTTATGGGCACAGCCGCTCAACTATGGCTACACCTTC.

This clone was seen only once. The chain links TRBV3-1 (or the pseudogene TRBV3-2) to TRBJ1-6, with 9 bases lining up with TRBD1. CDR1 and CDR2 (germline): LGHDT, YNNKEL (reference sequence). V lost 5 bases, J lost 6 bases, and 2 bases stayed unmatched. The CDR3 is 14 residues long. CDR3 DNA: TGTGCCAGCAGCGTGGGACAGGGTAATTCACCCCTCCACTTT. It specifies CASSVGQGNSPLHF.

The chain uses TRBV6-1 and TRBJ2-1; TRBD2 might be the D (7 bases). The CDR3 runs 14 residues. Between the trimmed V and J ends, which lost 1 base and 9 bases, there was a span of 13 bases. The germline CDR1 and CDR2 sequences are MNHNS and SASEGT. CDR3 sequence: CASSEERGGTEQFF. The CDR3 DNA follows: TGTGCCAGCAGTGAAGAAAGGGGGGGTACTGAGCAGTTCTTC.

This clone was seen a single time. The chain recombines TRBV5-1 with TRBJ1-1; D is unresolved. The germline CDR1 and CDR2 sequences are SGHRS and YFSETQ. V dropped 1 base and J dropped 1 base, with 5 bases sitting between them. This CDR3 has 13 residues. The CDR3 reads CASSLSRNTEAFF. The CDR3 bases are TGCGCCAGCAGCTTGTCGAGGAACACTGAAGCTTTCTTT.

The gene calls are TRBV24-1 and TRBJ2-2; possibly TRBD1 for D (6 bases). V lost 2 bases and J lost 3, with 15 bases in between. Germline V gives CDR1 KGHDR, CDR2 SFDVKD. There are 17 residues in the CDR3. The CDR3 spells CATSDSLVTGDTGELFF. The CDR3, as DNA: TGTGCCACCAGTGATTCCCTCGTGACAGGAGACACCGGGGAGCTGTTTTTT.

The rearrangement joins TRBV19 to TRBJ2-2, with D possibly being TRBD2 (7 bases). The germline V gene encodes CDR1 LNHDA and CDR2 SQIVND (reference sequence). The CDR3 extends over 15 amino acids. Trimming took 6 bases from V and 1 from J, leaving 12 bases between them. The chain's CDR3 is CASRAGAQNTGELFF. The DNA of the CDR3 is TGTGCCAGTAGGGCGGGGGCACAGAACACCGGGGAGCTGTTTTTT.